These T cell receptor beta chains were read from a single sample in a study of beta chain features in type 1 diabetes. Using immunoSEQ multiplex PCR, the repertoire was profiled, and TCRdb retains in-frame clones only, with some absent. Of 250,000 or so clones in the sample, 27% are singletons; the top ten hold approximately 4%. The sample was central memory CD4+ T cells from blood. These receptors all stem from a man in his thirties or forties in good health. CDR3s include the opening cysteine and the closing phenylalanine or tryptophan. A D gene is named only where the DNA matches it firmly. Part of the rows lack a size; the others show once, few, many or a class for expanded clones.

abundance	v_gene	d_gene	j_gene	CDR3aa	CDR3nt
few	TRBV6-1	TRBD2	TRBJ2-7	CASRSGGSLHEQYF	TGTGCCAGCAGGAGTGGCGGGAGCTTACACGAGCAGTACTTC
.	TRBV29-1	.	TRBJ2-7	CSVDVRGTGYEQYF	TGCAGCGTTGATGTTAGGGGAACGGGCTACGAGCAGTACTTC
few	TRBV30	TRBD1	TRBJ2-3	CAWSGGQASGDTQYF	TGTGCCTGGAGTGGAGGACAGGCCTCTGGGGATACGCAGTATTTT
few	TRBV30	.	TRBJ1-3	CAWSRPGSSGNTIYF	TGTGCCTGGAGTCGACCAGGGAGCTCTGGAAACACCATATATTTT
.	TRBV5-1	.	TRBJ2-2	CASSMGPNTGELFF	TGCGCCAGCAGTATGGGACCAAACACCGGGGAGCTGTTTTTT
few	TRBV29-1	.	TRBJ2-7	CSVEVSSYEQYF	TGCAGCGTTGAGGTCAGCTCCTACGAGCAGTACTTC
.	TRBV10-3	.	TRBJ2-2	CAIRASEHTTGELFF	TGTGCCATCAGGGCCAGCGAGCATACCACCGGGGAGCTGTTTTTT
few	TRBV5-6	TRBD1	TRBJ2-1	CASSTQDRGSHNEQFF	TGTGCCAGCAGCACCCAAGACAGGGGTTCGCACAATGAGCAGTTCTTC
.	TRBV14	.	TRBJ2-2	CASSQDGWYGGELFF	TGTGCCAGCAGCCAAGATGGATGGTATGGCGGGGAGCTGTTTTTT
.	TRBV30	TRBD2	TRBJ2-2	CASNTGTKNTGELFF	TGTGCCTCCAATACCGGGACTAAGAACACCGGGGAGCTGTTTTTT
few	TRBV7-2	TRBD2	TRBJ2-3	CASSLVVRTTSGLTDTQYF	TGTGCCAGCAGCTTAGTAGTCAGAACCACTAGCGGGCTCACAGATACGCAGTATTTT
few	TRBV10-3	.	TRBJ2-5	CAISESPGETQYF	TGTGCCATCAGTGAATCTCCTGGAGAGACCCAGTACTTC
few	TRBV19	.	TRBJ1-4	CATTDSTNEKLFF	TGTGCCACTACGGACTCGACTAATGAAAAACTGTTTTTT
.	TRBV6-5	TRBD1	TRBJ1-6	CAIRATGDNSPLHF	TGTGCCATCAGAGCGACAGGGGATAATTCACCCCTCCACTTT
.	TRBV4-1	TRBD2	TRBJ2-5	CASSQPSGGARETQYF	TGCGCCAGCAGCCAACCGAGCGGGGGGGCCAGGGAGACCCAGTACTTC
few	TRBV29-1	.	TRBJ2-7	CSVEGSSYEQYF	TGCAGCGTTGAGGGCAGCTCCTACGAGCAGTACTTC
many	TRBV7-7	.	TRBJ2-2	CASSHNTGELFF	TGTGCCAGCAGCCATAACACCGGGGAGCTGTTTTTT
.	TRBV2	TRBD1	TRBJ2-7	CASSDSQGISEQYF	TGTGCCAGCAGCGACTCACAGGGGATAAGCGAGCAGTACTTC
.	TRBV30	TRBD1	TRBJ1-2	CAWSRTGKRDYGYTF	TGTGCCTGGAGTAGGACAGGGAAGAGGGACTATGGCTACACCTTC
.	TRBV10-3	.	TRBJ2-3	CAIRTSTDTQYF	TGTGCCATCCGCACAAGCACAGATACGCAGTATTTT
.	TRBV10-3	.	TRBJ2-5	CAIRAFRDGGQETQYF	TGTGCCATCAGGGCTTTCCGGGACGGGGGCCAAGAGACCCAGTACTTC
few	TRBV5-4	.	TRBJ2-7	CATAYDRIYEQYF	TGTGCCACCGCCTATGACAGGATATACGAGCAGTACTTC
.	TRBV9	.	TRBJ1-3	CASSSRQTGNTIYF	TGTGCCAGCAGCAGCCGACAGACTGGAAACACCATATATTTT
.	TRBV5-4	.	TRBJ2-3	CASSLDNTDTQYF	TGTGCCAGCAGCTTGGACAACACAGATACGCAGTATTTT
.	TRBV10-3	TRBD1	TRBJ2-3	CAISNRGPPTDTQYF	TGTGCCATCAGTAACAGGGGTCCCCCCACAGATACGCAGTATTTT
.	TRBV11-2	.	TRBJ2-5	CASSLGAQETQYF	TGTGCCAGCAGCTTAGGAGCCCAAGAGACCCAGTACTTC
few	TRBV9	TRBD2	TRBJ2-1	CASSVIAGEQFF	TGTGCCAGCAGCGTGATAGCGGGTGAGCAGTTCTTC
.	TRBV7-2	TRBD2	TRBJ2-7	CASRVLAGSSYEQYF	TGTGCCAGCAGGGTTCTAGCGGGAAGCTCCTACGAGCAGTACTTC
few	TRBV7-6	TRBD1	TRBJ2-6	CASSPQGRGQGPSGANVLTF	TGTGCCAGCAGCCCCCAGGGGAGGGGACAGGGCCCATCTGGGGCCAACGTCCTGACTTTC
few	TRBV6-5	.	TRBJ2-5	CASRDPFTETQYF	TGTGCCAGCAGGGATCCCTTTACGGAGACCCAGTACTTC
once	TRBV5-1	.	TRBJ2-1	CASSLEGIGNEQFF	TGCGCCAGCAGCTTGGAAGGTATCGGCAATGAGCAGTTCTTC
.	TRBV5-6	TRBD1	TRBJ2-5	CASSTGQVETQYF	TGTGCCAGCAGCACTGGACAGGTGGAGACCCAGTACTTC
.	TRBV5-4	TRBD2	TRBJ2-1	CASSPGTSGSAYNEQFF	TGTGCCAGCAGCCCTGGGACTAGCGGGAGCGCCTACAATGAGCAGTTCTTC
.	TRBV25-1	.	TRBJ2-5	CASRRGSQETQYF	TGTGCCAGCAGGAGGGGGAGCCAAGAGACCCAGTACTTC
.	TRBV18	TRBD2	TRBJ2-2	CASSRGLAGVTGELFF	TGTGCCAGCTCCCGAGGACTAGCGGGAGTGACCGGGGAGCTGTTTTTT
.	TRBV6-5	.	TRBJ1-1	CASSRTKNTEAFF	TGTGCCAGCAGCAGGACGAAGAACACTGAAGCTTTCTTT
many	TRBV19	TRBD1	TRBJ2-5	CASSIGQGAETQYF	TGTGCCAGTAGTATAGGACAGGGCGCAGAGACCCAGTACTTC
few	TRBV2	.	TRBJ2-7	CASSVGTPSYEQYF	TGTGCCAGCAGTGTTGGCACTCCCTCCTACGAGCAGTACTTC
.	TRBV9	.	TRBJ2-3	CASTGTAYSTDTQYF	TGTGCCAGCACCGGGACGGCTTATAGCACAGATACGCAGTATTTT
few	TRBV7-2	.	TRBJ2-3	CASSFDSRADTQYF	TGTGCCAGCAGCTTCGACAGCAGGGCAGATACGCAGTATTTT
.	TRBV6-1	.	TRBJ2-1	CASSASGEIMNEQFF	TGTGCCAGCAGTGCCTCGGGGGAGATTATGAATGAGCAGTTCTTC
few	TRBV29-1	.	TRBJ2-1	CSVLRLGNSDEQFF	TGCAGCGTCCTAAGGCTCGGAAATTCCGATGAGCAGTTCTTC
.	TRBV20-1	.	TRBJ2-7	CSAALKGEQYF	TGCAGTGCAGCCCTAAAGGGCGAGCAGTACTTC